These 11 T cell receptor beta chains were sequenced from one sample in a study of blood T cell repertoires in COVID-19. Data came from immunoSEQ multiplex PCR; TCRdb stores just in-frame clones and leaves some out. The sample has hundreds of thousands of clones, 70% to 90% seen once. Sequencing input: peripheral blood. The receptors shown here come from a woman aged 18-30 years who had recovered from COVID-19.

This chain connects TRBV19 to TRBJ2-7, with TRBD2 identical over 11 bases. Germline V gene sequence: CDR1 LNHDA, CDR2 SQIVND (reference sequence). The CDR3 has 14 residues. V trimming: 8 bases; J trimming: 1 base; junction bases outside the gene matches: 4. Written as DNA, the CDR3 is TGTGCCAGTGGGGGACTAGCGGATTCCTACGAGCAGTACTTC. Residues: CASGGLADSYEQYF.

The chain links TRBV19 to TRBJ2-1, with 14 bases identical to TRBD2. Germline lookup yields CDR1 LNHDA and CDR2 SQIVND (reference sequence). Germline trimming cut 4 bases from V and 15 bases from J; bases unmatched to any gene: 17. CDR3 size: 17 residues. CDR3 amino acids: CASSTTDGTSGSEGVFF. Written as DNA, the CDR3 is TGTGCCAGTAGTACCACGGACGGGACTAGCGGGAGTGAGGGGGTGTTCTTC. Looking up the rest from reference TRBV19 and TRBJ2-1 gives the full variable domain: DGGITQSPKYLFRKEGQNVTLSCEQNLNHDAMYWYRQDPGQGLRLIYYSQIVNDFQKGDIAEGYSVSREKKESFPLTVTSAQKNPTAFYLCASSTTDGTSGSEGVFFGPGTRLTVL.

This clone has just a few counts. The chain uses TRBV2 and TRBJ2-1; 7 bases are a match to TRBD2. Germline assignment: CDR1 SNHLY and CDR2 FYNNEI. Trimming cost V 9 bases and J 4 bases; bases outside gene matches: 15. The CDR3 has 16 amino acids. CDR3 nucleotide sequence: TGTGCCAGAACTAGTCCCACTGGCGGGGGTTACAATGAGCAGTTCTTC. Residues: CARTSPTGGGYNEQFF.

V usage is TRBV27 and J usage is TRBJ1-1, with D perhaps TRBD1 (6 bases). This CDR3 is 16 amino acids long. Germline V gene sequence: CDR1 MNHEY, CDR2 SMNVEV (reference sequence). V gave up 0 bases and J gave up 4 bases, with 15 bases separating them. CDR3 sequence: CASSLSRGGVGTEAFF. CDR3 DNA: TGTGCCAGCAGTTTATCGCGAGGGGGGGTGGGCACTGAAGCTTTCTTT.

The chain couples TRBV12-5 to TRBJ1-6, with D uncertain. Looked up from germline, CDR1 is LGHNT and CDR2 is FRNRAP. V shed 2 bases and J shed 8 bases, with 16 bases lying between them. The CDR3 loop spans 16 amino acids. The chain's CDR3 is CASGLSVTRGYSPLHF. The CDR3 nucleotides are TGTGCTAGTGGTTTGTCCGTGACCAGAGGATATTCACCCCTCCACTTT.

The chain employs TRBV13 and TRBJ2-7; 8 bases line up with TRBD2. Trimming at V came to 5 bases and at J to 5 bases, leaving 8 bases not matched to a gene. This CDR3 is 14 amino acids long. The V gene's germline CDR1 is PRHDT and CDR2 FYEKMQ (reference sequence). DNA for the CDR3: TGTGCCAGCAGCACGGGACTAGAACATGACGAGCAGTACTTC. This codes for CASSTGLEHDEQYF. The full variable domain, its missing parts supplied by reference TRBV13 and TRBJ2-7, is AAGVIQSPRHLIKEKRETATLKCYPIPRHDTVYWYQQGPGQDPQFLISFYEKMQSDKGSIPDRFSAQQFSDYHSELNMSSLELGDSALYFCASSTGLEHDEQYFGPGTRLTVT.

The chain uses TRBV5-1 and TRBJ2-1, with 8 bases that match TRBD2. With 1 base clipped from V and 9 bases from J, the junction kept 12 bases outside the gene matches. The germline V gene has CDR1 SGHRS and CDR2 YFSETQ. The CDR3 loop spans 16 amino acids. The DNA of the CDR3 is TGCGCCAGCAGCTTGTACGGGACTAGGGCGTCGGGTGAGCAGTTCTTC. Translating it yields CASSLYGTRASGEQFF.

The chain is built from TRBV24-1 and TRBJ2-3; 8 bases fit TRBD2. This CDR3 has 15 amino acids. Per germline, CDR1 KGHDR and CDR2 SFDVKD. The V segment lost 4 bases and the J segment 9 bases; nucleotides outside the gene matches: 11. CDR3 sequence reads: CATSEHGLAKETQYF. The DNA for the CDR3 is TGTGCCACCAGTGAGCACGGACTAGCAAAGGAAACGCAGTATTTT.

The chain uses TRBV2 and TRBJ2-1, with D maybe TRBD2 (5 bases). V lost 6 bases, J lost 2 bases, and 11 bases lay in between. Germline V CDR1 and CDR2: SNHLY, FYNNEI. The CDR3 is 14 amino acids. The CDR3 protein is CASRDRETYNEQFF. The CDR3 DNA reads TGTGCCAGCAGGGACCGGGAAACCTACAATGAGCAGTTCTTC.

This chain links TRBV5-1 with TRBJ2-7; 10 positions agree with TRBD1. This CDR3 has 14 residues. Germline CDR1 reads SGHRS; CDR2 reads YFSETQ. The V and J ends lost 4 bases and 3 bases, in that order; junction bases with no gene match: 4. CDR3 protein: CASSPGDRGYEQYF. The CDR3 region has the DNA TGCGCCAGCAGCCCAGGGGACAGGGGCTACGAGCAGTACTTC.

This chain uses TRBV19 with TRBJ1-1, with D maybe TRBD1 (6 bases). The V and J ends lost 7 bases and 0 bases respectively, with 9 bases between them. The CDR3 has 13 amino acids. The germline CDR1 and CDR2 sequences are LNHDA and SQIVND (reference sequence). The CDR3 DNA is TGTGCCAGTACCACAGGGATGAACACTGAAGCTTTCTTT. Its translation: CASTTGMNTEAFF. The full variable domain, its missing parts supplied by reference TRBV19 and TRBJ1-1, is DGGITQSPKYLFRKEGQNVTLSCEQNLNHDAMYWYRQDPGQGLRLIYYSQIVNDFQKGDIAEGYSVSREKKESFPLTVTSAQKNPTAFYLCASTTGMNTEAFFGQGTRLTVV.